This T cell receptor beta chain was retrieved from a study of blood T cells in healthy people across ages. Study results and caveats: Donor CMV status was unknown, possibly confounding expanded clonotype changes.

Points on this clonotype: The antigen is unknown.

The V gene lost 0 bases and the J gene lost 4 bases, with 9 bases spanning the gap. CDR1 and CDR2 from the germline V gene are LNHNV and YYDKDF (reference sequence). CDR3 length: 14 amino acids. Donors were systemically healthy Caucasian individuals from Russia aged roughly 6 to 100 years. Alongside a J-beta primer mix, a sample-barcoded 5' primer served in a second PCR lasting roughly 7 to 12 cycles. TCRdb re-analysed the 5' RACE reads in MiXCR, keeping a single row per CDR3 protein. Seen here are some 1.4 million distinct CDR3 sequences, 42% observed once, and the top ten hold 7% to 9%. Sequenced input: blood. The V gene is TRBV15, the J gene TRBJ1-1; D may be TRBD1 (6 bases). This TCR derives from a woman aged 18-35 years in good health. CDR3 sequence: CATSRDRGGTEAFF. For the CDR3, the DNA is TGTGCCACCAGCAGAGACAGGGGTGGCACTGAAGCTTTCTTT. Complete variable domain (other parts from reference TRBV15 and TRBJ1-1): DAMVIQNPRYQVTQFGKPVTLSCSQTLNHNVMYWYQQKSSQAPKLLFHYYDKDFNNEADTPDNFQSRRPNTSFCFLDIRSPGLGDTAMYLCATSRDRGGTEAFFGQGTRLTVV.